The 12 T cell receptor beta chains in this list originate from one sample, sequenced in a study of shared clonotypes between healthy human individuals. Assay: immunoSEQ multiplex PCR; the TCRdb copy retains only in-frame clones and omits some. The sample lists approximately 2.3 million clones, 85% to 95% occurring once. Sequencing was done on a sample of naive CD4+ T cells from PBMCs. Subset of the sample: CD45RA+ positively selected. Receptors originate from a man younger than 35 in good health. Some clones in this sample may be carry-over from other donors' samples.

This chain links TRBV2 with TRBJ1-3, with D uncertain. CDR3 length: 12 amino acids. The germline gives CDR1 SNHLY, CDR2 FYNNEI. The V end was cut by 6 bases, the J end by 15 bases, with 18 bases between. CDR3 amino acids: CASRLDEPPRYF. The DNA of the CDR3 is TGTGCCAGCAGACTCGACGAGCCGCCAAGATATTTT.

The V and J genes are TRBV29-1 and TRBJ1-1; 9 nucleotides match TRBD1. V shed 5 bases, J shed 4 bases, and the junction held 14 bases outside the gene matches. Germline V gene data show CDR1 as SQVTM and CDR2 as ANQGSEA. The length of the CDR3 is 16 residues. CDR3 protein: CSVSQTPGQGGTEAFF. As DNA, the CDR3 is TGCAGCGTTTCCCAAACTCCGGGACAGGGAGGCACTGAAGCTTTCTTT.

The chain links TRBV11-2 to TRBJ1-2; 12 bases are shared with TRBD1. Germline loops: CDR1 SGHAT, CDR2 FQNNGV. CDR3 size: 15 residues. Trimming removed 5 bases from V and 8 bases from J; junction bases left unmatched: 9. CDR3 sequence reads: CASSTSGQGAAGYTF. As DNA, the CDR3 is TGTGCCAGCAGCACCTCGGGACAGGGGGCGGCCGGCTACACCTTC.

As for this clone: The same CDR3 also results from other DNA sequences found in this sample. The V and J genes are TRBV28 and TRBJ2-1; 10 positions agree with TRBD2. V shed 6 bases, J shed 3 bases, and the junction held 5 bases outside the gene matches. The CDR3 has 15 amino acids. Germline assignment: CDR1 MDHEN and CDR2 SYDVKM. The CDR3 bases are TGTGCCAGCAGCCTGAGGACTAGCGGCTACAATGAGCAGTTCTTC. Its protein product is CASSLRTSGYNEQFF.

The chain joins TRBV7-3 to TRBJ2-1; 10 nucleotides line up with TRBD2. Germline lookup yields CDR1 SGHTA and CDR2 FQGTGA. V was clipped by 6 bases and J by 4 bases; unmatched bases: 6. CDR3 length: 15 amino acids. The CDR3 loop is CASRWTSGIYNEQFF. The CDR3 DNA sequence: TGTGCCAGCAGGTGGACTAGCGGCATATACAATGAGCAGTTCTTC.

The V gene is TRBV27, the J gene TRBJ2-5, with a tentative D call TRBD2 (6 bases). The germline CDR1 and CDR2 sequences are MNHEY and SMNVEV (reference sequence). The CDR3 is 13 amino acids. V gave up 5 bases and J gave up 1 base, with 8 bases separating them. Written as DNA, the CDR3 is TGTGCCAGCAGTCGGGGACTCCAAGAGACCCAGTACTTC. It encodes CASSRGLQETQYF.

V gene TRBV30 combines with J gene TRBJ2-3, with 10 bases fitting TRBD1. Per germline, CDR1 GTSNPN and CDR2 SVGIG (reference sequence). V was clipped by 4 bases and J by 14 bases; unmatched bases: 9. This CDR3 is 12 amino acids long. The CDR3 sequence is CAWTRDRGEGYF. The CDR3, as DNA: TGTGCCTGGACCCGGGACAGGGGCGAAGGGTATTTT.

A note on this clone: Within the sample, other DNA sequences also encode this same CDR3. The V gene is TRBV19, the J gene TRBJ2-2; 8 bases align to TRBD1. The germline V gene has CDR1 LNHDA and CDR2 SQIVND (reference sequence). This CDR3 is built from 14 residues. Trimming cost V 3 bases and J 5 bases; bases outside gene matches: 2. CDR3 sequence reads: CASSITGGTGELFF. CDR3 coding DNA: TGTGCCAGTAGTATCACAGGGGGTACCGGGGAGCTGTTTTTT.

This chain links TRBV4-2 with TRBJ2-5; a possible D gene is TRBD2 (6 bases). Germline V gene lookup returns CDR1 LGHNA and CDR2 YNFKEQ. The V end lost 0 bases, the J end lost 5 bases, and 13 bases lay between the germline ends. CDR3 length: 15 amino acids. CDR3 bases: TGTGCCAGCAGCCAAGATCTTACTGGGAGGGAGACCCAGTACTTC. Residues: CASSQDLTGRETQYF.

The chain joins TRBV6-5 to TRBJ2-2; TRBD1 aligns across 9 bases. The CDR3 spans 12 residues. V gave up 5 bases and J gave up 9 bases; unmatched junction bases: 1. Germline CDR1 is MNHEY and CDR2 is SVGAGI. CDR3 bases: TGTGCCAGCAGTGGGACAGGGAGGGAGCTGTTTTTT. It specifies CASSGTGRELFF.

In DNA form, the CDR3 reads TGCGCCAGCAGCTGGACCGGGACAGCCCAAGAGACCCAGTACTTC. Translated: CASSWTGTAQETQYF. The V and J genes are TRBV5-1 and TRBJ2-5, with 7 bases fitting TRBD1. With 3 bases clipped from V and 1 base from J, the junction kept 6 bases outside the gene matches. CDR1 is SGHRS, CDR2 YFSETQ, per germline. The CDR3 sequence is 15 residues long.

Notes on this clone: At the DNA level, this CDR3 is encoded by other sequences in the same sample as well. The CDR3 DNA follows: TGTGCCATCAGTGGAGCAGGGGGGCCCTACGAGCAGTACTTC. It specifies CAISGAGGPYEQYF. This chain uses TRBV10-3 with TRBJ2-7; D perhaps matches TRBD1 (7 bases). Per the germline V gene, CDR1 is ENHRY and CDR2 is SYGVKD. The CDR3 loop spans 14 amino acids. Trimming took off 4 bases at V and 2 bases at J, with 12 bases between the two ends.